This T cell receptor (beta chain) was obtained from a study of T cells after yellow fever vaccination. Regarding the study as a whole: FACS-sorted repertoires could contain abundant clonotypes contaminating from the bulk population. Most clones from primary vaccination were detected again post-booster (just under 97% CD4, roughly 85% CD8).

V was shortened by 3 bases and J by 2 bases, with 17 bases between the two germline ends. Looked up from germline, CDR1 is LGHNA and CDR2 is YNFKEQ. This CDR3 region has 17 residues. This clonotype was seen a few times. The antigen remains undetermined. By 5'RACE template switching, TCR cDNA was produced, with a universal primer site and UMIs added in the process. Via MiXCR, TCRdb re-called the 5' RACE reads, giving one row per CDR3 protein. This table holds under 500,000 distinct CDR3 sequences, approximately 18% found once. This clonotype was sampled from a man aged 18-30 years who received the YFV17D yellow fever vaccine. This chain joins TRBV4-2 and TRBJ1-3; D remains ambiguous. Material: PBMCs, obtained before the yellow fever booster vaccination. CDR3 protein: CASSQVAARGPGNTIYF. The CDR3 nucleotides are TGTGCCAGCAGCCAGGTGGCGGCCCGCGGGCCTGGAAACACCATATATTTT.